This T cell receptor (beta chain) was retrieved from a study of OX40 agonist ivuxolimab in advanced cancers. The wider study: Each dose-escalation patient presented with hepatocellular carcinoma, melanoma, renal cell or head and neck cancer.

The table came from immunoSEQ multiplex PCR; TCRdb's copy has only in-frame clones and leaves some out. The sample holds fewer than 70,000 clones, about 89% seen once. The CDR3 is 16 amino acids. The V end lost 6 bases, the J end lost 10 bases, and 22 bases lay between the germline ends. CDR1 is SEHNR, CDR2 FQNEAQ, per germline (reference sequence). This clone turned up a few times. The V and J genes are TRBV7-9 and TRBJ1-6; D not resolved. This TCR was sampled from an adult with an advanced solid tumor such as melanoma, head and neck, liver or kidney cancer. Sequences were derived from CD4+ or CD8+ T cells sorted from blood, sampled in a trial of the OX40 agonist ivuxolimab. The CDR3 DNA follows: TGTGCCAGCAGGAGAGGTTGGCCCGAGGGAAGCTCACCCCTCCACTTT. This codes for CASRRGWPEGSSPLHF.